A selection of T cell receptor beta chains follows, all from one sample in a study of T cells expressing NK-cell markers. TCRdb reprocessed the 5' RACE reads, with one entry per CDR3 protein and no DNA. The sample yields approximately 150,000 distinct CDR3 sequences, of which the top ten take up approximately 17%. What was sequenced was blood T cells: a sorted CD56 or NKG2C T cell subset, CD4+ or CD8+ T cells, or bulk PBMC T cells (not recorded which). The receptors shown here come from a woman aged 18 to 75 in good health. Both conserved end residues are part of each CDR3.

J: TRBJ1-1
V: TRBV5-6
length: 13
CDR3: CASSFGQGGEAFF

J: TRBJ1-1
V: TRBV20-1
length: 12
CDR3: CSAPDRVAEAFF

J: TRBJ2-7
V: TRBV7-9
length: 16
CDR3: CASSSIRWGSSYEQYF

J: TRBJ2-3
V: TRBV7-9
length: 15
CDR3: CASSQRGRWTDTQYF

J: TRBJ2-2
V: TRBV10-3
length: 14
CDR3: CAISEPASSGELFF

J: TRBJ2-3
V: TRBV28
length: 14
CDR3: CASGLAGVTYTQYF

J: TRBJ2-5
V: TRBV2
length: 15
CDR3: CASRAGRAPQETQYF

J: TRBJ2-2
V: TRBV6-2/TRBV6-3
length: 16
CDR3: CASSYPGTGDTGELFF

J: TRBJ1-1
V: TRBV5-1
length: 15
CDR3: CASSLDLVSRSMAFF

J: TRBJ2-7
V: TRBV20-1
length: 15
CDR3: CSAEGGYRGIDEQYF

J: TRBJ2-1
V: TRBV20-1
length: 14
CDR3: CSAITRGSYNEQFF

J: TRBJ2-3
V: TRBV5-1
length: 15
CDR3: CASSSGTRRAHTQYF

J: TRBJ2-1
V: TRBV2
length: 13
CDR3: CASSEYSQGEQFF

J: TRBJ1-1
V: TRBV4-2
length: 16
CDR3: CASSQDQGPGNTEAFF

J: TRBJ2-7
V: TRBV5-1
length: 16
CDR3: CASSPTLGQGAYEQYF